These 22 T cell receptor beta chains were sequenced from one sample in a study of blood T cell repertoires in COVID-19. The method was immunoSEQ multiplex PCR; TCRdb's version includes in-frame clones alone and lacks a portion of them. The repertoire holds roughly 150,000 clones, roughly 84% seen once, with approximately 11% in the top ten. The sequenced sample was peripheral blood. The source of these receptors is a man between 65 and 85 years old with active or convalescent COVID-19.

In this sample, this clone turned up a few times. V is TRBV6-5 and J is TRBJ1-4; possible D gene TRBD1, 5 bases. Deletions cut 0 bases from V and 3 bases from J, with 8 bases between. The CDR3 extends over 15 amino acids. The germline CDR1 and CDR2 sequences are MNHEY and SVGAGI. The CDR3 loop reads CASSYSRRANEKLFF. The DNA for the CDR3 is TGTGCCAGCAGTTACTCGCGCAGGGCTAATGAAAAACTGTTTTTT.

The rearrangement joins TRBV7-2 to TRBJ2-7, with 8 positions matching TRBD1. Per the germline V gene, CDR1 is SGHTA and CDR2 is FQGNSA. Trimming cost V 4 bases and J 3 bases; bases outside gene matches: 5. This CDR3 region has 14 residues. The CDR3 protein is CASSSDRAYYEQYF. The CDR3 nucleotides read TGTGCCAGCAGCTCGGACAGGGCCTACTACGAGCAGTACTTC.

The rearrangement links TRBV10-2 to TRBJ2-3; D is unresolved. V lost 3 bases and J 1 base, leaving 5 bases between the germline ends. Germline lookup yields CDR1 WSHSY and CDR2 SAAADI. The CDR3 runs to 13 residues. The CDR3 is CASSDPGTDTQYF. CDR3 coding DNA: TGCGCCAGCAGTGATCCCGGCACAGATACGCAGTATTTT.

In this sample, this clone turned up once. The gene calls are TRBV19 and TRBJ2-2; 8 bases align to TRBD1. In germline, CDR1 is LNHDA, CDR2 SQIVND (reference sequence). This CDR3 has 16 residues. V dropped 5 bases and J dropped 4; count of bases not matched to a gene: 9. The CDR3 nucleotides are TGTGCCAGTAGTCTCGGACAGGGTGCGAGCACCGGGGAGCTGTTTTTT. Translated: CASSLGQGASTGELFF. The full variable domain, its missing parts supplied by reference TRBV19 and TRBJ2-2, is DGGITQSPKYLFRKEGQNVTLSCEQNLNHDAMYWYRQDPGQGLRLIYYSQIVNDFQKGDIAEGYSVSREKKESFPLTVTSAQKNPTAFYLCASSLGQGASTGELFFGEGSRLTVL.

The chain combines TRBV11-2 with TRBJ2-6, with 7 bases matching TRBD1. The V gene end was trimmed by 5 bases and the J gene end by 4 bases; junction bases not matched to a gene: 14. Germline CDR1 is SGHAT and CDR2 is FQNNGV. The CDR3 sequence is 18 residues long. The CDR3: CASSRRDRGSPGANVLTF. The CDR3 region has the DNA TGTGCCAGCAGCCGCCGGGACAGAGGAAGCCCCGGGGCCAACGTCCTGACTTTC. Full variable domain (missing parts from reference TRBV11-2 and TRBJ2-6): EAGVAQSPRYKIIEKRQSVAFWCNPISGHATLYWYQQILGQGPKLLIQFQNNGVVDDSQLPKDRFSAERLKGVDSTLKIQPAKLEDSAVYLCASSRRDRGSPGANVLTFGAGSRLTVL.

The chain combines TRBV2 with TRBJ1-2; 7 nucleotides agree with TRBD1. V lost 8 bases to trimming and J lost 1 base; unmatched junction nucleotides: 7. Germline V gene data show CDR1 as SNHLY and CDR2 as FYNNEI. This CDR3 contains 14 residues. The DNA for the CDR3 is TGTGCCAGCCGGAGGGACAGCTTTAACTATGGCTACACCTTC. It is translated as CASRRDSFNYGYTF.

The chain employs TRBV6-6 and TRBJ1-1; 7 bases agree with TRBD1. From germline, CDR1 is MNHNY and CDR2 SVGAGI (reference sequence). The J segment lost 1 base and the V segment lost 6 bases, leaving 5 bases of the junction unmatched. This CDR3 is built from 14 residues. CDR3 DNA: TGTGCCAGCAGCAAGACAGGGCAGAACACTGAAGCTTTCTTT. Amino acids: CASSKTGQNTEAFF.

The rearrangement links TRBV29-1 to TRBJ2-5, with 7 bases that match TRBD2. Germline V lookup: CDR1 SQVTM, CDR2 ANQGSEA. The trim removed 4 bases at V and 9 bases at J, leaving 8 bases unmatched. CDR3 length equals 12 residues. The CDR3 sequence is CSVGSSGRAQYF. The CDR3 DNA is TGCAGCGTTGGGTCTTCAGGGAGGGCCCAGTACTTC.

V gene TRBV28 combines with J gene TRBJ2-7, with unresolved D. Germline V gives CDR1 MDHEN, CDR2 SYDVKM. This CDR3 region has 12 residues. V lost 6 bases and J 0 bases, leaving 6 bases between the germline ends. The CDR3 DNA reads as TGTGCCAGCAGCCCCTACTCCTACGAGCAGTACTTC. This sequence encodes CASSPYSYEQYF. Full variable domain (outside the CDR3, taken from reference TRBV28 and TRBJ2-7): DVKVTQSSRYLVKRTGEKVFLECVQDMDHENMFWYRQDPGLGLRLIYFSYDVKMKEKGDIPEGYSVSREKKERFSLILESASTNQTSMYLCASSPYSYEQYFGPGTRLTVT.

The chain combines TRBV7-2 with TRBJ2-3; 9 bases match TRBD2. The germline V gene encodes CDR1 SGHTA and CDR2 FQGNSA. The V segment lost 3 bases and the J segment 10 bases; nucleotides outside the gene matches: 14. The CDR3 sequence is 16 residues long. As DNA, the CDR3 is TGTGCCAGCAGCTTGCAATCGGCGGGAGGGTTTGGGGCGCAGTATTTT. Translation: CASSLQSAGGFGAQYF.

This clone was picked up one time. This sequence joins TRBV7-8 and TRBJ1-5; 7 positions match TRBD1. Trimming at V came to 5 bases and at J to 4 bases, leaving 5 bases not matched to a gene. The germline gives CDR1 SGHVS, CDR2 FQNEAQ. The CDR3 covers 14 residues. CDR3 sequence: CASSRGQRNQPQHF. DNA for the CDR3: TGTGCCAGCAGCCGGGGACAGCGAAATCAGCCCCAGCATTTT.

This chain joins TRBV4-3 and TRBJ1-1; TRBD1 agrees at 9 bases. Looked up from germline, CDR1 is LGHNA and CDR2 is YSLEER. The CDR3 contains 13 residues. Trimming took 3 bases from V and 11 from J; bases not matched to a gene: 7. CDR3 residues: CASSQGQGSLAFF. The CDR3 DNA follows: TGCGCCAGCAGCCAGGGACAGGGTTCTCTTGCTTTCTTT.

The rearrangement joins TRBV18 to TRBJ2-1, with TRBD2 matching 9 bases. The length of the CDR3 is 16 residues. V dropped 6 bases and J dropped 5; count of bases not matched to a gene: 11. Germline V gene data show CDR1 as KGHSH and CDR2 as LQKENI. CDR3 sequence: CASSQFSGRSNNEQFF. The CDR3 DNA reads as TGTGCCAGCTCCCAATTTAGCGGGAGATCAAACAATGAGCAGTTCTTC.

The chain is built from TRBV11-2 and TRBJ2-3; D remains unclear. CDR1 and CDR2 (germline): SGHAT, FQNNGV. V dropped 1 base and J dropped 0 bases, with 2 bases sitting between them. This CDR3 has 13 amino acids. CDR3 residues: CASSLASTDTQYF. CDR3 nucleotides: TGTGCCAGCAGCTTAGCTAGCACAGATACGCAGTATTTT.

V gene TRBV6-6 combines with J gene TRBJ1-1; 7 nucleotides agree with TRBD1. V lost 4 bases to trimming and J lost 3 bases; unmatched junction nucleotides: 8. Looked up from germline, CDR1 is MNHNY and CDR2 is SVGAGI (reference sequence). CDR3 length equals 15 residues. The CDR3 spells CASSFMRGRDTEAFF. The CDR3 coding sequence is TGTGCCAGCAGTTTTATGAGGGGGCGCGACACTGAAGCTTTCTTT.

CDR3 nucleotide sequence: TGTGCCAGCAGCTTAAAACAGCTATCCGACGAGCAGTACTTC. It translates to CASSLKQLSDEQYF. The V and J genes are TRBV7-9 and TRBJ2-7; unclear D gene. The CDR3 is 14 residues long. V lost 2 bases and J 5 bases, leaving 13 bases between the germline ends. CDR1 SEHNR and CDR2 FQNEAQ come from the germline V gene (reference sequence).

CDR3 residues: CASRPRPLTSGTQLAKNIQYF. The CDR3 DNA reads TGTGCCAGCAGGCCCCGACCTCTTACTAGCGGCACCCAGCTAGCCAAAAACATTCAGTACTTC. The chain combines TRBV27 with TRBJ2-4; 8 bases line up with TRBD2. The J segment lost 0 bases and the V segment lost 6 bases, leaving 22 bases of the junction unmatched. CDR1 is MNHEY, CDR2 SMNVEV, per germline (reference sequence). The CDR3 contains 21 residues.

V and J are TRBV27 and TRBJ1-4; D might be TRBD1 (5 bases). V lost 3 bases and J 6 bases, leaving 17 bases between the germline ends. This CDR3 is 16 amino acids long. The germline V gene encodes CDR1 MNHEY and CDR2 SMNVEV (reference sequence). CDR3: CASSFHMTASHEKLFF. DNA for the CDR3: TGTGCCAGCAGTTTCCACATGACAGCAAGTCATGAAAAACTGTTTTTT.

The chain has TRBV25-1 and TRBJ1-2, with a weak D call TRBD1 (6 bases). The V end was cut by 6 bases, the J end by 5 bases, with 16 bases between. Per germline, CDR1 MGHDK and CDR2 SYGVNS. There are 14 residues in the CDR3. CDR3 residues: CASSLKGGGYGYTF. The CDR3 DNA is TGTGCCAGCAGCCTAAAAGGGGGAGGGTATGGCTACACCTTC.

The chain carries TRBV9 and TRBJ2-7, with 12 bases aligning to TRBD2. The length of the CDR3 is 15 residues. Germline-derived CDR1 and CDR2 are SGDLS and YYNGEE. J was trimmed by 3 bases and V by 4 bases; bases with no gene match: 5. The CDR3 sequence is CASSPRLAGVYEQYF. The DNA for the CDR3 is TGTGCCAGCAGCCCCCGACTAGCGGGAGTCTACGAGCAGTACTTC.

Concerning this clone: Sequence at one end of the junction differs from germline and may be a read error. The genes are TRBV11-1 and TRBJ2-2, with a possible D match to TRBD2 (7 bases). There are 15 residues in the CDR3. CDR1 is SGHAT and CDR2 is FQDESV in the germline V gene (reference sequence). The CDR3 nucleotides read TGTGCCCGCAGGAGGGGGGGGCCAGGCACCGGGGAGCTGTTTTTT. Its translation: CARRRGGPGTGELFF. The full variable domain, with the rest looked up from reference TRBV11-1 and TRBJ2-2, is EAEVAQSPRYKITEKSQAVAFWCDPISGHATLYWYRQILGQGPELLVQFQDESVVDDSQLPKDRFSAERLKGVDSTLKIQPAELGDSAMYLCARRRGGPGTGELFFGEGSRLTVL.

The chain combines TRBV7-8 with TRBJ1-1; TRBD1 matches at 7 bases. Germline values: CDR1 SGHVS, CDR2 FQNEAQ. V dropped 5 bases and J dropped 5; count of bases not matched to a gene: 8. This CDR3 spans 14 amino acids. The CDR3 spells CASSPSQGETEAFF. The CDR3 DNA reads TGTGCCAGCAGCCCGAGCCAGGGGGAGACTGAAGCTTTCTTT.